A selection of T cell receptor beta chains follows, all from one sample in a study of blood T cell repertoires in COVID-19. TCRdb keeps only in-frame clones here, not all; method: immunoSEQ multiplex PCR. The data show some 180,000 clones, 75% to 80% seen once. The specimen was peripheral blood. The receptor set was obtained from a woman aged 45-60 years with active or convalescent COVID-19. Both conserved end residues are trimmed from each CDR3.

cdr3_aa,v_call,j_call
ASSQRERGTDTQY,TRBV4-1,TRBJ2-3
ASTGTNPAKNIQY,TRBV6-5,TRBJ2-4
ASSLASAPYEQY,TRBV27,TRBJ2-7
ASRYSSYNSPLH,TRBV2,TRBJ1-6
AWSRTGGRTDTQY,TRBV30,TRBJ2-3
ASSLTGTGFEKLF,TRBV28,TRBJ1-4
SVDGDGYT,TRBV29-1,TRBJ1-2
AWRQTGRNLGEQY,TRBV30,TRBJ2-7
SAGGTSGQF,TRBV20-1,TRBJ2-1
ASSLGPREKLF,TRBV7-2,TRBJ1-4
ASSLTGNSYNEQF,TRBV4-2,TRBJ2-1
ASSLPGEAEAF,TRBV19,TRBJ1-1
ASTIDRGRFIGGYT,TRBV19,TRBJ1-2
ASSQLRQGLV,TRBV3-1/TRBV3-2,TRBJ2-1
ASSFVSGGNSPLH,TRBV5-8,TRBJ1-6
ASSLERQDGDTEAF,TRBV11-2,TRBJ1-1
ASSEQEANYGYT,TRBV6-1,TRBJ1-2
ASSLATGINTEAF,TRBV5-4,TRBJ1-1
ASSQAGGEQF,TRBV18,TRBJ2-1
ASSIGGGVRDTEAF,TRBV19,TRBJ1-1
ASSGTAAGNQPQH,TRBV6-6,TRBJ1-5
ASSPQGAFTDTQY,TRBV6-5,TRBJ2-3
ASSLAGGTGLYEQY,TRBV5-1,TRBJ2-7
AWSDQGDQPQH,TRBV30,TRBJ1-5
ASSLSGGYSPLH,TRBV5-1,TRBJ1-6